One and the same sample provided the 14 T cell receptor beta chains below, sequenced in a study of blood T cells in healthy people across ages. Primed by a sample-barcoded 5' primer and a J-beta primer mix, a second PCR proceeded for about 6 to 11 cycles. TCRdb redid the calling of the 5' RACE reads with MiXCR, one entry per CDR3 protein. Here the sample spans roughly 1.5 million distinct CDR3 sequences, roughly 43% being singletons. The sample consisted of blood. The source of these receptors is a woman aged 18-29 years in good health.

This clonotype has a handful of counts. As DNA, the CDR3 is TGCGCCAGCAGCCACGGTATAGGGTCAACGTACGAGCAGTACTTC. It is translated as CASSHGIGSTYEQYF. The chain recombines TRBV4-3 with TRBJ2-4; D remains unclear. The end of the DNA aligns better with TRBJ2-7, so the J call may be wrong. Germline V CDR1 and CDR2: LGHNA, YSLEER. The CDR3 has 15 amino acids.

The V gene is TRBV21-1, the J gene TRBJ2-7; the table's D call, TRBD1, has no DNA check behind it. TRBV21-1 is annotated as a pseudogene. The CDR3 has 17 amino acids. CDR3 nucleotide sequence: TGTGCCAGCAGCACTGGGGACAGGGAGCCAAGTCCCTACGAGCAGTACTTC. This gives the protein CASSTGDREPSPYEQYF.

The V and J genes are TRBV4-3 and TRBJ2-2; 9 positions match TRBD2. The germline V gene has CDR1 LGHNA and CDR2 YSLEER. The CDR3 totals 16 residues. Trimming cost V 4 bases and J 7 bases; bases outside gene matches: 10. CDR3 DNA: TGCGCCAGCAGCCCCTTTGGCGGGAGGGCCGTCGGGGAGCTGTTTTTT. As protein: CASSPFGGRAVGELFF.

This chain links TRBV6-5 with TRBJ1-6; D call uncertain. V was trimmed by 2 bases and J by 0 bases, leaving 11 bases between them. CDR1 is MNHEY and CDR2 is SVGAGI in the germline V gene. CDR3 length equals 17 residues. DNA for the CDR3: TGTGCCAGCAGTTACCAACTCTTGAGCTCCTATAATTCACCCCTCCACTTT. It yields the protein CASSYQLLSSYNSPLHF.

This sequence joins TRBV18 and TRBJ2-7, with 11 bases identical to TRBD1. The CDR3 consists of 16 residues. V dropped 4 bases and J dropped 6; count of bases not matched to a gene: 11. Germline loops: CDR1 KGHSH, CDR2 LQKENI. CDR3 coding DNA: TGTGCCAGCTCACTGGACAGGGGGCGCGGACAACGCGAGCAGTACTTC. Its protein is CASSLDRGRGQREQYF.

This clonotype was recorded many times. The rearrangement uses TRBV20-1 and TRBJ2-5, with a tentative D call TRBD2 (6 bases). Germline CDR1 reads DFQATT; CDR2 reads SNEGSKA (reference sequence). The CDR3 length is 13 residues. V was cut by 4 bases and J by 4 bases, with 13 bases left in between. CDR3 loop: CSAIPGGRETQYF. Here the CDR3 DNA reads TGCAGTGCTATTCCCGGGGGTCGAGAGACCCAGTACTTC.

The rearrangement joins TRBV12-3 or TRBV12-4 to TRBJ2-7, with TRBD1 identical over 9 bases. V dropped 6 bases and J dropped 0; count of bases not matched to a gene: 6. The CDR3 spans 15 residues. Here the CDR3 DNA reads TGTGCCAGCAGGGGTTCGGGACAGGGCTCCTACGAGCAGTACTTC. The encoded protein is CASRGSGQGSYEQYF.

Comment on this clonotype: The junction does not match germline at one end; this may be a read error. V is TRBV6-5 and J is TRBJ2-1; D may correspond to TRBD1 or TRBD2 (7 bases each). The V gene's germline CDR1 is MNHEY and CDR2 SVGAGI. The CDR3 totals 15 residues. The CDR3 here is CASSQGRGDYNEQFF. As DNA, the CDR3 is TGTGCCAGCAGCCAAGGCAGGGGGGACTACAATGAGCAGTTCTTT.

The chain couples TRBV3-1 to TRBJ2-7; no clear D gene. The J call may not be correct, given that the DNA end is closer to TRBJ2-5. The CDR3 is 15 residues long. Per the germline V gene, CDR1 is LGHDT and CDR2 is YNNKEL (reference sequence). The CDR3: CASSQDTALQETQYF. Written as DNA, the CDR3 is TGTGCCAGCAGCCAAGATACGGCGCTTCAAGAGACCCAGTACTTC.

V gene TRBV20-1 combines with J gene TRBJ2-3, with D perhaps TRBD2 (5 bases). Between the trimmed V and J ends, which lost 8 bases and 8 bases, there was a span of 23 bases. This CDR3 is 14 amino acids long. Germline V gene lookup returns CDR1 DFQATT and CDR2 SNEGSKA (reference sequence). The CDR3 DNA reads TGCAGTTTTAGCGCGCCCCGCGCCGAAGGTACGCAGTATTTT. This sequence encodes CSFSAPRAEGTQYF.

The chain employs TRBV7-2 and TRBJ1-4; no firm D call. Germline CDR1 SGHTA, CDR2 FQGNSA. The germline V and J ends were trimmed by 2 bases and 5 bases, with 12 bases remaining between them. The CDR3 loop spans 15 amino acids. The chain's CDR3 is CASSLLRQKNEKLFF. The CDR3, as DNA: TGTGCCAGCAGCTTATTGAGGCAGAAAAATGAAAAACTGTTTTTT.

This clonotype occurred a few times. The chain links TRBV7-9 to TRBJ1-2, with D uncertain. Germline CDR1 is SEHNR and CDR2 is FQNEAQ (reference sequence). Trimming pared 5 bases from V and 4 bases from J, leaving 20 bases between. This CDR3 region has 16 residues. As DNA, the CDR3 is TGTGCCAGCAGCGCCCCCTCCTTCCGGATGGGCTATGGCTACACCTTC. Protein sequence: CASSAPSFRMGYGYTF.

There are many counts of this clonotype. This chain uses TRBV29-1 with TRBJ1-2, with D unresolved. Trimming stripped 4 bases from V and 4 bases from J, with 10 bases between. The CDR3 consists of 12 residues. The germline gives CDR1 SQVTM, CDR2 ANQGSEA. CDR3 DNA: TGCAGCGTTGCGGATTGGGGCTATGGCTACACCTTC. Residues: CSVADWGYGYTF.

This clonotype has a single count. V usage is TRBV10-3 and J usage is TRBJ2-6; 7 bases are shared with TRBD1. Per the germline V gene, CDR1 is ENHRY and CDR2 is SYGVKD. V was pared by 3 bases and J by 2 bases, with 10 bases of the junction left unmatched. The CDR3 extends over 18 amino acids. The CDR3 coding sequence is TGTGCCATCAGTGAAGCCGGGACAGCTGGTACTGGGGCCAACGTCCTGACTTTC. Its translation: CAISEAGTAGTGANVLTF.